A selection of T cell receptor beta chains follows, all from one sample in a study of T-cell memory formation after mild COVID-19. A single record per CDR3 protein comes from TCRdb applying MiXCR to the 5' RACE reads. The sample has hundreds of thousands of distinct CDR3 sequences, around 20% seen once. Material: PBMCs or a T cell subset sorted from them (not recorded which). The receptors derive from an adult woman who had mild COVID-19 (a few samples of this study predate the infection). Cell type and time point are not known. CDR3s leave out the opening cysteine and the closing phenylalanine or tryptophan. D genes are given only for firm matches.

CDR3 protein: ASSQPTTGSTYNEQF
D gene: -
J gene: TRBJ2-1
V gene: TRBV9

CDR3 protein: ASSPELGGGYT
D gene: -
J gene: TRBJ1-2
V gene: TRBV7-9

CDR3 protein: SAHRTSSGADTQY
D gene: TRBD2
J gene: TRBJ2-3
V gene: TRBV20-1

CDR3 protein: SVEGQGMWRERQETQY
D gene: -
J gene: TRBJ2-5
V gene: TRBV29-1

CDR3 protein: ASSHRARGNTEAF
D gene: -
J gene: TRBJ1-1
V gene: TRBV6-5

CDR3 protein: SARDLAGPEQY
D gene: -
J gene: TRBJ2-7
V gene: TRBV20-1

CDR3 protein: ASSQVTGGNTEAF
D gene: -
J gene: TRBJ1-1
V gene: TRBV4-2

CDR3 protein: ASSYGGAPGRDEQF
D gene: TRBD2
J gene: TRBJ2-1
V gene: TRBV11-2

CDR3 protein: ASSSGTGGAKPQH
D gene: TRBD1
J gene: TRBJ1-5
V gene: TRBV7-9

CDR3 protein: ASRSGGSSGANVLT
D gene: TRBD2
J gene: TRBJ2-6
V gene: TRBV7-2

CDR3 protein: ASSLRKGGGPETQY
D gene: -
J gene: TRBJ2-5
V gene: TRBV7-9

CDR3 protein: ASSESGLGTQY
D gene: -
J gene: TRBJ2-5
V gene: TRBV25-1

CDR3 protein: ASSLWGGSGYEQY
D gene: -
J gene: TRBJ2-7
V gene: TRBV5-1

CDR3 protein: ASSLDAGDTQY
D gene: -
J gene: TRBJ2-3
V gene: TRBV7-7

CDR3 protein: ASSFMISGRGDEQY
D gene: -
J gene: TRBJ2-7
V gene: TRBV5-1

CDR3 protein: ASSLEGGVRGGYT
D gene: TRBD1
J gene: TRBJ1-2
V gene: TRBV11-2

CDR3 protein: ASSIRMNNEQF
D gene: -
J gene: TRBJ2-1
V gene: TRBV19

CDR3 protein: ASSSDRREQY
D gene: TRBD1
J gene: TRBJ2-7
V gene: TRBV13

CDR3 protein: ASSPFPQETQY
D gene: -
J gene: TRBJ2-5
V gene: TRBV19

CDR3 protein: ASRGGKHNEQF
D gene: -
J gene: TRBJ2-1
V gene: TRBV12-3/TRBV12-4

CDR3 protein: ASSLAGLVDTQY
D gene: TRBD2
J gene: TRBJ2-3
V gene: TRBV7-6

CDR3 protein: ATRGTSYEQY
D gene: -
J gene: TRBJ2-7
V gene: TRBV19

CDR3 protein: ASSRGPDTEAF
D gene: -
J gene: TRBJ1-1
V gene: TRBV4-2

CDR3 protein: ASSLSSGTGTYEQY
D gene: TRBD1
J gene: TRBJ2-7
V gene: TRBV5-1

CDR3 protein: ASRPGLAGTWNTGELF
D gene: TRBD2
J gene: TRBJ2-2
V gene: TRBV6-2/TRBV6-3

CDR3 protein: ASSTGTSGIHEQY
D gene: TRBD2
J gene: TRBJ2-7
V gene: TRBV2

CDR3 protein: ASSYDGSVINEQF
D gene: -
J gene: TRBJ2-1
V gene: TRBV6-6

CDR3 protein: ASSEAVPTGELF
D gene: -
J gene: TRBJ2-2
V gene: TRBV6-1

CDR3 protein: ASSLTGRSTDTQY
D gene: -
J gene: TRBJ2-3
V gene: TRBV11-3

CDR3 protein: SANRAGQGILNTEAF
D gene: TRBD1
J gene: TRBJ1-1
V gene: TRBV20-1

CDR3 protein: AGGQGQPTSYT
D gene: TRBD1
J gene: TRBJ1-2
V gene: TRBV11-2

CDR3 protein: ASSPEAGTSGGPNTQY
D gene: TRBD2
J gene: TRBJ2-3
V gene: TRBV7-9

CDR3 protein: AISFGQTNTEAF
D gene: -
J gene: TRBJ1-1
V gene: TRBV10-3

CDR3 protein: ASSSGGSSGPSYEQY
D gene: -
J gene: TRBJ2-7
V gene: TRBV5-1

CDR3 protein: SAGEGGSYNEQF
D gene: -
J gene: TRBJ2-1
V gene: TRBV20-1

CDR3 protein: ASSFFGEQY
D gene: -
J gene: TRBJ2-7
V gene: TRBV25-1

CDR3 protein: ASSLAIERDEQF
D gene: -
J gene: TRBJ2-1
V gene: TRBV7-6

CDR3 protein: ASSGEGPEKLF
D gene: -
J gene: TRBJ1-4
V gene: TRBV9

CDR3 protein: ASSGTSGLTGELF
D gene: TRBD2
J gene: TRBJ2-2
V gene: TRBV10-2

CDR3 protein: ASASLAANTDTQY
D gene: -
J gene: TRBJ2-3
V gene: TRBV6-1

CDR3 protein: ASRRLAGVEGGFPYNEQF
D gene: TRBD2
J gene: TRBJ2-1
V gene: TRBV6-1

CDR3 protein: ASSPTGLQGYT
D gene: -
J gene: TRBJ1-2
V gene: TRBV7-3

CDR3 protein: ASSQGLAIGNQPQH
D gene: -
J gene: TRBJ1-5
V gene: TRBV3-1

CDR3 protein: ASSQGLTGVKTGELF
D gene: TRBD1
J gene: TRBJ2-2
V gene: TRBV4-1

CDR3 protein: ASSLEAGLNTEAF
D gene: -
J gene: TRBJ1-1
V gene: TRBV7-9

CDR3 protein: ASSFSRGSGNEQF
D gene: TRBD2
J gene: TRBJ2-1
V gene: TRBV12-3/TRBV12-4

CDR3 protein: ASTPLAGLEQY
D gene: -
J gene: TRBJ2-7
V gene: TRBV12-3/TRBV12-4

CDR3 protein: ASSQDLGMGQVHYGYT
D gene: TRBD1
J gene: TRBJ1-2
V gene: TRBV4-1

CDR3 protein: ASSEERYT
D gene: -
J gene: TRBJ1-2
V gene: TRBV2

CDR3 protein: ASSLVTNEGNTEAF
D gene: -
J gene: TRBJ1-1
V gene: TRBV5-4

CDR3 protein: ASSSNTGENNSPLH
D gene: TRBD1
J gene: TRBJ1-6
V gene: TRBV5-1

CDR3 protein: ASSMTDYEQY
D gene: -
J gene: TRBJ2-7
V gene: TRBV5-1

CDR3 protein: ASSVGTSGAYEQY
D gene: TRBD2
J gene: TRBJ2-7
V gene: TRBV7-2

CDR3 protein: ASSYQGGTAYYNEQF
D gene: -
J gene: TRBJ2-1
V gene: TRBV6-5

CDR3 protein: ATSDSGLAVANNEQF
D gene: TRBD2
J gene: TRBJ2-1
V gene: TRBV24-1

CDR3 protein: ATSRDLGGANTIY
D gene: -
J gene: TRBJ1-3
V gene: TRBV15

CDR3 protein: ASSYSTGGTGRETQY
D gene: TRBD2
J gene: TRBJ2-5
V gene: TRBV6-5

CDR3 protein: ASSLSGAGRSTGELF
D gene: -
J gene: TRBJ2-2
V gene: TRBV7-3